One sample yielded the 28 T cell receptor beta chains listed below, sequenced in a study of blood T cell repertoires in COVID-19. Here immunoSEQ multiplex PCR was the method, and the copy in TCRdb shows in-frame clones only, minus some. The repertoire consists of 210,000 or so clones, with more than 80% occurring once and the leading ten covering about 7.8%. The material sequenced was peripheral blood. These receptors originate from a woman aged 80 or older with COVID-19, enrolled during active disease.

This clone was counted a single time. The chain has TRBV19 and TRBJ1-5; no clear D gene. In germline, CDR1 is LNHDA, CDR2 SQIVND (reference sequence). V gave up 5 bases and J gave up 2 bases, with 10 bases separating them. This CDR3 is 14 amino acids long. CDR3 sequence: CASSLWEGNQPQHF. The CDR3 nucleotides read TGTGCCAGTAGTCTCTGGGAGGGCAATCAGCCCCAGCATTTT. The entire variable domain, with the rest obtained from reference TRBV19 and TRBJ1-5, is as follows: DGGITQSPKYLFRKEGQNVTLSCEQNLNHDAMYWYRQDPGQGLRLIYYSQIVNDFQKGDIAEGYSVSREKKESFPLTVTSAQKNPTAFYLCASSLWEGNQPQHFGDGTRLSIL.

J is TRBJ1-1 and V is TRBV19; weak D call: TRBD1 (6 bases). The CDR3 has 14 residues. The germline V and J ends were trimmed by 7 bases and 6 bases, with 18 bases remaining between them. CDR1 and CDR2 from the germline V gene are LNHDA and SQIVND (reference sequence). CDR3 amino acids: CASTQGGGSAEAFF. The CDR3 region has the DNA TGTGCCAGTACCCAAGGGGGAGGGTCGGCTGAAGCTTTCTTT.

The CDR3 sequence is CASSSGNHNSPLHF. The CDR3 DNA reads TGTGCCAGCAGTTCCGGGAATCATAATTCACCCCTCCACTTT. This chain uses TRBV28 with TRBJ1-6; no clear D. The CDR3 totals 14 residues. V was trimmed by 4 bases and J by 5 bases, leaving 9 bases between them. Germline-derived CDR1 and CDR2 are MDHEN and SYDVKM.

The gene calls are TRBV24-1 and TRBJ1-3; 7 nucleotides line up with TRBD1. V dropped 7 bases and J dropped 0; count of bases not matched to a gene: 17. The CDR3 extends over 19 amino acids. Germline-derived CDR1 and CDR2 are KGHDR and SFDVKD. The CDR3 DNA reads as TGTGCCACCAGCCGACACCACAACAGGGGAGCGGACTCTGGAAACACCATATATTTT. It encodes CATSRHHNRGADSGNTIYF.

This clone was seen only a few times. The chain has TRBV9 and TRBJ2-1, with TRBD2 as a possible D gene (6 bases). The V gene's germline CDR1 is SGDLS and CDR2 YYNGEE. Trimming cost V 3 bases and J 4 bases, with 11 bases left between them. The CDR3 is 14 residues long. The CDR3 bases are TGTGCCAGCAGCGGGGGACTTGGATACAATGAGCAGTTCTTC. It codes for CASSGGLGYNEQFF.

About this clone: Other DNA sequences within the sample encode an identical CDR3. V and J are TRBV28 and TRBJ1-2, with D maybe TRBD1 (6 bases). The CDR3 sequence is 12 residues long. V was trimmed by 3 bases and J by 4 bases, leaving 6 bases between them. CDR1 is MDHEN and CDR2 is SYDVKM in the germline V gene. CDR3 sequence: CASSLGAYGYTF. DNA for the CDR3: TGTGCCAGCAGTTTGGGGGCCTATGGCTACACCTTC.

The chain joins TRBV4-1 to TRBJ2-1; the D gene is possibly TRBD1 (5 bases). V shed 0 bases and J shed 12 bases, with 12 bases lying between them. The CDR3 extends over 13 amino acids. In germline, CDR1 is MGHRA, CDR2 YSYEKL. The CDR3 loop reads CASSQEVGLAQFF. CDR3 in DNA: TGCGCCAGCAGCCAAGAAGTGGGGCTGGCGCAGTTCTTC.

This clone was detected a few times. The chain recombines TRBV19 with TRBJ1-4; 8 bases map to TRBD1. The CDR3 covers 14 residues. Unmatched junction bases numbered 4, after V lost 3 bases and J lost 7 bases. From germline, CDR1 is LNHDA and CDR2 SQIVND (reference sequence). CDR3 sequence reads: CASSIQGAGEKLFF. For the CDR3, the DNA is TGTGCCAGTAGTATCCAGGGGGCGGGTGAAAAACTGTTTTTT.

J is TRBJ2-3 and V is TRBV10-2, with 10 bases matching TRBD2. Per the germline V gene, CDR1 is WSHSY and CDR2 is SAAADI. The CDR3 has 14 residues. The ends lost 8 bases at V and 4 bases at J; junction bases unmatched: 6. The CDR3: CASLGTSVSDTQYF. CDR3 coding DNA: TGCGCCAGCCTCGGGACTAGCGTCTCAGATACGCAGTATTTT.

This clone was observed once. The rearrangement uses TRBV24-1 and TRBJ1-5; 8 nucleotides line up with TRBD1. Germline V gene data show CDR1 as KGHDR and CDR2 as SFDVKD. Trimming cost V 7 bases and J 4 bases; bases outside gene matches: 8. The CDR3 is 15 amino acids. The CDR3 loop reads CATRTPRQGNQPQHF. The DNA for the CDR3 is TGTGCCACCAGAACCCCTCGACAGGGGAATCAGCCCCAGCATTTT.

The chain uses TRBV28 and TRBJ1-5; 7 positions match TRBD1. The CDR3 extends over 12 amino acids. V gave up 8 bases and J gave up 4 bases; unmatched junction bases: 2. From germline, CDR1 is MDHEN and CDR2 SYDVKM. The CDR3 nucleotides read TGTGCCAGCCAGGGGGAGAATCAGCCCCAGCATTTT. Protein product: CASQGENQPQHF. The variable domain in full, with the rest retrieved from reference TRBV28 and TRBJ1-5, is DVKVTQSSRYLVKRTGEKVFLECVQDMDHENMFWYRQDPGLGLRLIYFSYDVKMKEKGDIPEGYSVSREKKERFSLILESASTNQTSMYLCASQGENQPQHFGDGTRLSIL.

V and J are TRBV5-1 and TRBJ1-1; D ambiguous. The CDR3 is made up of 14 amino acids. V was trimmed by 0 bases and J by 0 bases, leaving 6 bases between them. The V gene's germline CDR1 is SGHRS and CDR2 YFSETQ. For the CDR3, the DNA is TGCGCCAGCAGCTTGGGAGGGATGAACACTGAAGCTTTCTTT. It is translated as CASSLGGMNTEAFF.

Concerning this clone: The sample has other DNA sequences that encode this CDR3 too. The genes are TRBV12-3 or TRBV12-4 and TRBJ1-1, with D hard to call. Between the trimmed V and J ends, which lost 2 bases and 5 bases, there was a span of 3 bases. The CDR3 length is 11 residues. In nucleotides, the CDR3 is TGTGCCAGCAGTTTATATACTGAAGCTTTCTTT. Amino acid sequence: CASSLYTEAFF.

The CDR3 DNA sequence: TGCGCCAGCAGACCGGCCGGGGAATTGTACGAGCAGTACTTC. It specifies CASRPAGELYEQYF. The chain joins TRBV5-1 to TRBJ2-7; weak D call: TRBD2 (5 bases). V was shortened by 5 bases and J by 4 bases, with 16 bases between the two germline ends. Germline-derived CDR1 and CDR2 are SGHRS and YFSETQ. The CDR3 extends over 14 amino acids.

The chain links TRBV5-1 to TRBJ1-4; 10 nucleotides agree with TRBD1. Germline V lookup: CDR1 SGHRS, CDR2 YFSETQ. The CDR3 loop spans 19 amino acids. V dropped 2 bases and J dropped 3; count of bases not matched to a gene: 13. The CDR3 reads CASSLLPAGTGASNEKLFF. Written as DNA, the CDR3 is TGCGCCAGCAGCTTATTACCCGCAGGGACAGGGGCCTCTAATGAAAAACTGTTTTTT.

This clone was counted between two and nine times. The J gene is TRBJ2-3, the V gene TRBV5-1; maybe TRBD2 (5 bases). The CDR3 totals 15 residues. Per germline, CDR1 SGHRS and CDR2 YFSETQ. V was shortened by 4 bases and J by 2 bases, with 14 bases between the two germline ends. Written as DNA, the CDR3 is TGCGCCAGCAGCCTCCACCCGGGATCCACAGATACGCAGTATTTT. It codes for CASSLHPGSTDTQYF.

The chain employs TRBV3-1 (or the pseudogene TRBV3-2) and TRBJ1-6, with TRBD1 matching 7 bases. Germline V gene data show CDR1 as LGHDT and CDR2 as YNNKEL (reference sequence). V was clipped by 0 bases and J by 3 bases; unmatched bases: 2. CDR3 size: 16 residues. CDR3 in amino acids: CASSQEGQVYNSPLHF. CDR3 sequence (DNA): TGTGCCAGCAGCCAAGAAGGACAGGTCTATAATTCACCCCTCCACTTT.

The chain carries TRBV18 and TRBJ1-6; D is undetermined. V was cut by 2 bases and J by 8 bases, with 10 bases left in between. The V gene's germline CDR1 is KGHSH and CDR2 LQKENI. The CDR3 consists of 14 residues. The CDR3 DNA follows: TGTGCCAGCTCACCAACCGATCAGGATTCACCCCTCCACTTT. This translates into CASSPTDQDSPLHF. Together with reference TRBV18 and TRBJ1-6, the CDR3 gives the full variable domain: NAGVMQNPRHLVRRRGQEARLRCSPMKGHSHVYWYRQLPEEGLKFMVYLQKENIIDESGMPKERFSAEFPKEGPSILRIQQVVRGDSAAYFCASSPTDQDSPLHFGNGTRLTVT.

The CDR3, as DNA: TGTGCCAGCTCATTTGGACCTTCAGGAGGCTACAATGAGCAGTTCTTC. This sequence encodes CASSFGPSGGYNEQFF. The chain joins TRBV18 to TRBJ2-1; D may be TRBD2 (5 bases). CDR1 is KGHSH, CDR2 LQKENI, per germline. Trimming shortened V by 5 bases and J by 3 bases, and 17 bases separated the two germline ends. This CDR3 spans 16 amino acids.

The gene calls are TRBV27 and TRBJ2-6; tentatively, D is TRBD2 (6 bases). The germline V and J ends were trimmed by 3 bases and 0 bases, with 12 bases remaining between them. Germline CDR1 and CDR2: MNHEY and SMNVEV (reference sequence). The CDR3 consists of 17 residues. CDR3 coding DNA: TGTGCCAGCAGTTTGAAAGTGGGGGGCTCTGGGGCCAACGTCCTGACTTTC. Amino acid sequence: CASSLKVGGSGANVLTF.

The chain links TRBV12-3 or TRBV12-4 to TRBJ2-7; TRBD2 matches 8 bases. The CDR3 covers 12 residues. Trimming took 8 bases from V and 4 from J; bases not matched to a gene: 4. DNA of the CDR3: TGTGCCAGCTGTGCGGGGGGTTACGAGCAGTACTTC. It is translated as CASCAGGYEQYF.

This clone was seen a few times. The V call is TRBV7-9, the J call TRBJ1-2; 9 bases are shared with TRBD1. The CDR3 consists of 17 residues. The germline CDR1 and CDR2 sequences are SEHNR and FQNEAQ (reference sequence). Losses at the gene ends were 5 bases for V and 7 bases for J; bases not matched to a gene: 17. CDR3 residues: CASSLLGTGTSQGGYTF. The CDR3 nucleotides are TGTGCCAGCAGCCTCCTCGGGACAGGGACTTCTCAGGGTGGCTACACCTTC. The full variable domain, its missing parts supplied by reference TRBV7-9 and TRBJ1-2, is DTGVSQNPRHKITKRGQNVTFRCDPISEHNRLYWYRQTLGQGPEFLTYFQNEAQLEKSRLLSDRFSAERPKGSFSTLEIQRTEQGDSAMYLCASSLLGTGTSQGGYTFGSGTRLTVV.

V gene TRBV5-1 combines with J gene TRBJ1-2; D ambiguous. Trimming removed 7 bases at V and 5 bases at J, with 21 bases between. The CDR3 runs to 15 residues. Per the germline V gene, CDR1 is SGHRS and CDR2 is YFSETQ. This chain's CDR3 is CASGSHSGPLYGYTF. The CDR3 nucleotides read TGCGCCAGCGGCTCCCACAGCGGACCCTTGTATGGCTACACCTTC.

This clone was detected only a few times. The V gene is TRBV19, the J gene TRBJ1-4, with no clear D. V lost 6 bases, J lost 3 bases, and 11 bases lay in between. This CDR3 is built from 14 residues. Germline CDR1 LNHDA, CDR2 SQIVND (reference sequence). CDR3 DNA: TGTGCCAGTAGGGGAGGCCCTTCTAATGAAAAACTGTTTTTT. Protein sequence: CASRGGPSNEKLFF.

The table lists this clone with a few counts. This chain links TRBV19 with TRBJ2-7, with 7 bases aligning to TRBD2. With V trimmed by 4 bases and J by 1 base, 13 bases remained unmatched. The CDR3 length is 17 residues. Per the germline V gene, CDR1 is LNHDA and CDR2 is SQIVND (reference sequence). CDR3 sequence (DNA): TGTGCCAGTAGTACCCTCTCCGGGGCGGGAGAGTCCTACGAGCAGTACTTC. This sequence encodes CASSTLSGAGESYEQYF.

The genes are TRBV5-1 and TRBJ1-3; TRBD1 matches at 9 bases. This CDR3 is 16 amino acids long. Germline CDR1 SGHRS, CDR2 YFSETQ. Trimming cost V 1 base and J 0 bases; bases outside gene matches: 2. The CDR3 DNA sequence: TGCGCCAGCAGCTTGACAGGGGGCTACTCTGGAAACACCATATATTTT. This translates into CASSLTGGYSGNTIYF.

This clone was seen repeatedly, ten times or more. Other nucleotide sequences from this sample produce the same CDR3. The J gene is TRBJ1-2, the V gene TRBV7-9; D not certain. The germline V gene encodes CDR1 SEHNR and CDR2 FQNEAQ (reference sequence). Trimming removed 5 bases from V and 8 bases from J, with 12 bases in between. The CDR3 consists of 12 residues. CDR3: CASSPGAPGYTF. The CDR3 bases are TGTGCCAGCAGCCCCGGAGCACCCGGCTACACCTTC.

The gene calls are TRBV2 and TRBJ2-2; unclear D gene. Germline loops: CDR1 SNHLY, CDR2 FYNNEI. The CDR3 extends over 13 amino acids. Deletions cut 5 bases from V and 1 base from J, with 5 bases between. CDR3 amino acids: CASSSGNTGELFF. The CDR3 DNA sequence: TGTGCCAGCAGTTCAGGGAACACCGGGGAGCTGTTTTTT.